This is a list of T cell receptor beta chains from one sample in a study of T cell responses to AZD1222 COVID-19 vaccine. This table comes from immunoSEQ multiplex PCR, and its TCRdb copy is limited to in-frame clones, with some not included. The sample lists around 140,000 clones, 80% to 95% occurring once. Sequenced material: peripheral blood, taken 28 days after the second AZD1222 dose. Receptors originate from an adult who received the AZD1222 COVID-19 vaccine. Each CDR3 is given with its conserved first and last residue.

TRBV6-5	TRBJ2-7	CASRTGGSYEQYF
TRBV5-1	TRBJ2-3	CASTLTSGIDTQYF
TRBV28	TRBJ1-1	CASRGLSIEAFF
TRBV18	TRBJ1-4	CASSRAGDEKLFF
TRBV2	TRBJ2-3	CASRKGLSTDTQYF
TRBV5-1	TRBJ2-2	CASSLPAGAAGELFF
TRBV3-1/TRBV3-2	TRBJ1-1	CASSQSRREAFF
TRBV3-1/TRBV3-2	TRBJ2-5	CASSQWGTETQYF
TRBV18	TRBJ2-3	CASSPLQTTDTQYF
TRBV19	TRBJ2-1	CASSTSGGAREQFF
TRBV7-6	TRBJ2-3	CASSLGPHADTQYF
TRBV7-2	TRBJ2-3	CASSPSGSTDTQYF
TRBV3-1/TRBV3-2	TRBJ2-1	CASSQDQTSEYNEQFF
TRBV7-3	TRBJ1-2	CASSYSGGAEGYTF
TRBV5-5	TRBJ1-3	CASSGADKGNTIYF
TRBV28	TRBJ1-5	CASSLGSGYNQPQHF
TRBV27	TRBJ1-2	CASGRGGNYGYTF
TRBV6-1	TRBJ1-1	CASSEDGGNTEAFF
TRBV19	TRBJ1-2	CASKAEAYGYTF
TRBV5-1	TRBJ1-2	CASNPGQGGHGYTF
TRBV7-2	TRBJ2-7	CASSLGFGQGWSYF
TRBV7-3	TRBJ1-6	CASSLTAGNSPLHF
TRBV7-2	TRBJ2-1	CASSLTGLPQREQFF
TRBV7-9	TRBJ2-5	CASSLLGRGETQYF
TRBV7-9	TRBJ2-1	CAGEAVFVQFF
TRBV19	TRBJ2-7	CASSIFPGAGGTYEQYF
TRBV18	TRBJ2-7	CASSPGIKTYEQYF
TRBV29-1	TRBJ1-2	CSAPDRDGYTF
TRBV6-5	TRBJ2-7	CASNKGQGLSEQYF
TRBV3-1/TRBV3-2	TRBJ2-1	CASSFYGGSSYNEQFF
TRBV28	TRBJ2-7	CASSGQGRISEQYF
TRBV5-4	TRBJ1-4	CASSSGATNEKLFF
TRBV5-4	TRBJ2-3	CASSTPGLALGDTQYF
TRBV27	TRBJ1-2	CASSLSSPGRDYGYTF
TRBV2	TRBJ2-5	CASSLAAGVPETQYF